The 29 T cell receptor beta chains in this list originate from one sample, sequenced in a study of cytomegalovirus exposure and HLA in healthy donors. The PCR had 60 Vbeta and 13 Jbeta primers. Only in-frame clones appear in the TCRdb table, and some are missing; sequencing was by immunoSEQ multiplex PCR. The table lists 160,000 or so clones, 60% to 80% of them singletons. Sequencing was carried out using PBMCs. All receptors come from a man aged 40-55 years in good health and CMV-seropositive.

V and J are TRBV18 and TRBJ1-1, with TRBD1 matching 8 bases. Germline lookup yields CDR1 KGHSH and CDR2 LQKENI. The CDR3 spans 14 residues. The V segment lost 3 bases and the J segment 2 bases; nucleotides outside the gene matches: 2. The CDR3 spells CASSPTGANTEAFF. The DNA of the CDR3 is TGTGCCAGCTCACCGACAGGGGCAAACACTGAAGCTTTCTTT.

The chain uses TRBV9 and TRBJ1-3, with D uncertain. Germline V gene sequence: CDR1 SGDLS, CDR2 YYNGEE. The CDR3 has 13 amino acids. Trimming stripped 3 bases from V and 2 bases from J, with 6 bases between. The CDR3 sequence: CASSAEAGNTIYF. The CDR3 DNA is TGTGCCAGCAGCGCCGAGGCTGGAAACACCATATATTTT. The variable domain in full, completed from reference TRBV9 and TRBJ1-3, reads DSGVTQTPKHLITATGQRVTLRCSPRSGDLSVYWYQQSLDQGLQFLIQYYNGEERAKGNILERFSAQQFPDLHSELNLSSLELGDSALYFCASSAEAGNTIYFGEGSWLTVV.

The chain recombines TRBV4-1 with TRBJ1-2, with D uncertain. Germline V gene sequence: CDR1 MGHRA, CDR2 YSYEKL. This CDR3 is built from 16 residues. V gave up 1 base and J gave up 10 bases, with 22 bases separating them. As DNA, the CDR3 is TGCGCCAGCAGCCAAGGTGCCCTTAGGGAGAACCCAGCCTACACCTTC. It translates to CASSQGALRENPAYTF.

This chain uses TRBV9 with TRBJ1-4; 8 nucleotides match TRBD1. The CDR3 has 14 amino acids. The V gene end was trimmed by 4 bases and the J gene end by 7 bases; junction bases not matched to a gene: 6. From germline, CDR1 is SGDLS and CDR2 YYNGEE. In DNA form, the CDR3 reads TGTGCCAGCAGCATTGGACAGGGCGGTGAAAAACTGTTTTTT. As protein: CASSIGQGGEKLFF.

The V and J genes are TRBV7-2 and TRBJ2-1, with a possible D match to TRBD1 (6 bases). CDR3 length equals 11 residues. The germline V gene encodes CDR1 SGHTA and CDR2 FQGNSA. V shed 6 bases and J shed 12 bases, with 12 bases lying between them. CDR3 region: CASSPQGRQFF. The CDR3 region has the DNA TGTGCCAGCAGTCCTCAGGGGAGGCAGTTCTTC.

The CDR3 loop reads CASSLTSGAYEQYF. The CDR3 region has the DNA TGTGCCAGTAGTTTGACTAGCGGGGCCTACGAGCAGTACTTC. The chain has TRBV19 and TRBJ2-7; the match to TRBD2 covers 11 bases. Trimming took 5 bases from V and 2 from J; bases not matched to a gene: 2. The V gene's germline CDR1 is LNHDA and CDR2 SQIVND (reference sequence). This CDR3 is 14 amino acids long.

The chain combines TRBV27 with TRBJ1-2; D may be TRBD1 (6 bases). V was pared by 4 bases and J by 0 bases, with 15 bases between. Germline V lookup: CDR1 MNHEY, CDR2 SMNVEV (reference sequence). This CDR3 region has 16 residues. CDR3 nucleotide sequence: TGTGCCAGCAGTTCGGGATGGACAGAAGCTAACTATGGCTACACCTTC. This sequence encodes CASSSGWTEANYGYTF.

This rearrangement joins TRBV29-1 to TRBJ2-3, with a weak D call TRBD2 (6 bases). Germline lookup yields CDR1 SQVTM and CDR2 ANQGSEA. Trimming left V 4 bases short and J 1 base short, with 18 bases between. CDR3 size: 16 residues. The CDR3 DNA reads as TGCAGCGTTGGAAGCGGACTAAGGGGTGGCACAGATACGCAGTATTTT. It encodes CSVGSGLRGGTDTQYF.

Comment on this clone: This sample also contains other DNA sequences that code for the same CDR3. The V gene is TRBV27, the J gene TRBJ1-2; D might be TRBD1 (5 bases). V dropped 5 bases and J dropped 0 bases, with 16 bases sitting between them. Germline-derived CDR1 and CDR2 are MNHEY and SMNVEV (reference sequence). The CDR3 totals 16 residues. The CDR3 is CASSLYGRGANYGYTF. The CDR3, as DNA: TGTGCCAGCAGTCTGTACGGACGGGGGGCTAACTATGGCTACACCTTC.

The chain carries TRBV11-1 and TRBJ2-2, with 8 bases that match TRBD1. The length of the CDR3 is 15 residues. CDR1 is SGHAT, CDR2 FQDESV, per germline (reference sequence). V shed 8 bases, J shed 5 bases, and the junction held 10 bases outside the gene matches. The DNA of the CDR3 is TGTGCCAGCGCTCCCCGGACAGGGATTACCGGGGAGCTGTTTTTT. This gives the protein CASAPRTGITGELFF.

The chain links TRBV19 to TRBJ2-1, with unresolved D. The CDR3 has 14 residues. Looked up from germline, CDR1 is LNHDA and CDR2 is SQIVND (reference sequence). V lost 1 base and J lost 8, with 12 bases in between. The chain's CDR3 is CASSIVAARDEQFF. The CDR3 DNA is TGTGCCAGTAGTATAGTTGCGGCTCGCGATGAGCAGTTCTTC.

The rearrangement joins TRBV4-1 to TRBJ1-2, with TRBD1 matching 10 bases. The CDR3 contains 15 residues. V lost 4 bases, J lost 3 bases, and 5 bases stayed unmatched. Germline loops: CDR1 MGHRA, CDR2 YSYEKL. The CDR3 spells CASSPRDRGDYGYTF. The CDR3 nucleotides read TGCGCCAGCAGCCCTAGGGACAGGGGAGACTATGGCTACACCTTC.

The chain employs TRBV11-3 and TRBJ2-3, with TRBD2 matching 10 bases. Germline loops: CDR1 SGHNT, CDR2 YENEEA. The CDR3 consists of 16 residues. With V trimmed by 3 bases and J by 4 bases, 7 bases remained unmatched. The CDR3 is CASSLLAGAPADTQYF. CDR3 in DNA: TGTGCCAGCAGCTTGCTAGCGGGAGCCCCCGCAGATACGCAGTATTTT.

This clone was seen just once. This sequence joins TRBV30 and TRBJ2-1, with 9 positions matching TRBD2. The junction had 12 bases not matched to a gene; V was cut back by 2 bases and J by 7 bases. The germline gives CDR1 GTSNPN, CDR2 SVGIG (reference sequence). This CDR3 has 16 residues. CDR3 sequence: CAWSFIGLAGRNEQFF. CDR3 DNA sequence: TGTGCCTGGAGTTTTATTGGGCTAGCGGGAAGAAATGAGCAGTTCTTC. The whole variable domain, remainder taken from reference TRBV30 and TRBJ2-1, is SQTIHQWPATLVQPVGSPLSLECTVEGTSNPNLYWYRQAAGRGLQLLFYSVGIGQISSEVPQNLSASRPQDRQFILSSKKLLLSDSGFYLCAWSFIGLAGRNEQFFGPGTRLTVL.

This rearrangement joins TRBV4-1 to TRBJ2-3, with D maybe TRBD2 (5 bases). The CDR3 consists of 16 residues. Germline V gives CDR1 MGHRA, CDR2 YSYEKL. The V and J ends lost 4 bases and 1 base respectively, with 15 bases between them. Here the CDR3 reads CASSPETGYRTDTQYF. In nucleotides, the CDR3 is TGCGCCAGCAGCCCAGAGACGGGATACCGCACAGATACGCAGTATTTT.

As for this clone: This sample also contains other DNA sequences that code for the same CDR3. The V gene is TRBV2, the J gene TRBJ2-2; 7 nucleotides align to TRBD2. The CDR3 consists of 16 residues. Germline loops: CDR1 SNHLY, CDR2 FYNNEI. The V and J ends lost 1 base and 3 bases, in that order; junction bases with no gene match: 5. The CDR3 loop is CASSEGTSGHTGELFF. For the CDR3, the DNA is TGTGCCAGCAGTGAAGGGACTAGTGGACACACCGGGGAGCTGTTTTTT.

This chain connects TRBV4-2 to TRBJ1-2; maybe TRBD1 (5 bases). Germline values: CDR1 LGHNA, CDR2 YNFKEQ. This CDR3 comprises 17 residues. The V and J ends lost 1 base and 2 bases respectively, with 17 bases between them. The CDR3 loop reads CASSQVGRDAGNYGYTF. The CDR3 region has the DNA TGTGCCAGCAGCCAAGTCGGGAGGGACGCCGGAAACTATGGCTACACCTTC.

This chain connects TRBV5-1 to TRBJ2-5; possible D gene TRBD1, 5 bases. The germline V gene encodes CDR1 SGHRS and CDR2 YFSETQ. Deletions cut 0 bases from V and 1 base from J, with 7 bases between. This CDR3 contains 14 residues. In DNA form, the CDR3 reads TGCGCCAGCAGCTTGGGACAGACCCAAGAGACCCAGTACTTC. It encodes CASSLGQTQETQYF.

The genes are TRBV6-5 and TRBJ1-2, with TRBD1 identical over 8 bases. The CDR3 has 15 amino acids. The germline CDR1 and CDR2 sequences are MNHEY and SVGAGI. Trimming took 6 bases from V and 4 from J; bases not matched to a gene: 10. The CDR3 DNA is TGTGCCAGCAGGGCCGTCAGGGGGCGCGGCTATGGCTACACCTTC. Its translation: CASRAVRGRGYGYTF.

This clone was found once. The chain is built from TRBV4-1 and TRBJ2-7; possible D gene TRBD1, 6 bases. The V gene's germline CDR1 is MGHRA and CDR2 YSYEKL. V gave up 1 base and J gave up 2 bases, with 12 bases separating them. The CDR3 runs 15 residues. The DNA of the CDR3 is TGCGCCAGCAGCCAAGTTTCAACAGGGACCTACGAGCAGTACTTC. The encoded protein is CASSQVSTGTYEQYF.

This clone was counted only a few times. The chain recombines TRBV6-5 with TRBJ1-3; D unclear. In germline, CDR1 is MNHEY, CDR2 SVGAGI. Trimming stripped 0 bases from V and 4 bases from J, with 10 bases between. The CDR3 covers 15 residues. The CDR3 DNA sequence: TGTGCCAGCAGTTACTCGAAGGCGGGAGGAAACACCATATATTTT. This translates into CASSYSKAGGNTIYF.

The CDR3 DNA is TGTGCCAGCTCACAAGAGACAGATACGCAGTATTTT. It codes for CASSQETDTQYF. The J gene is TRBJ2-3, the V gene TRBV18; D not resolved. Trimming took 4 bases from V and 3 from J, leaving 5 bases between them. Germline V gene data show CDR1 as KGHSH and CDR2 as LQKENI. This CDR3 region has 12 residues.

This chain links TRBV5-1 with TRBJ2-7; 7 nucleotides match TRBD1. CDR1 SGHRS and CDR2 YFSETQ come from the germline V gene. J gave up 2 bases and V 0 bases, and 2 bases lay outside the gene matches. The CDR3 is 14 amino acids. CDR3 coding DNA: TGCGCCAGCAGCTTGGTGGGACAGACCTACGAGCAGTACTTC. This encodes CASSLVGQTYEQYF.

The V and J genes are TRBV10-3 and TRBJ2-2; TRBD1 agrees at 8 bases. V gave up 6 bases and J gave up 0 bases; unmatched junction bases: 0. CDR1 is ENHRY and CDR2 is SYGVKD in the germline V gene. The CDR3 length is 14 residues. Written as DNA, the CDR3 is TGTGCCATCAGGGGACAGGCGAACACCGGGGAGCTGTTTTTT. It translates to CAIRGQANTGELFF.

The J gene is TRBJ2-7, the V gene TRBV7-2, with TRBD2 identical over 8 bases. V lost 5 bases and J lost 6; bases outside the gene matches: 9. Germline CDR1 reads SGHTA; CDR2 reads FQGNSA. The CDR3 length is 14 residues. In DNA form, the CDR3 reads TGTGCCAGCAGCCCGGGGGGGTCAGCCTCCGAGCAGTACTTC. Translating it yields CASSPGGSASEQYF.

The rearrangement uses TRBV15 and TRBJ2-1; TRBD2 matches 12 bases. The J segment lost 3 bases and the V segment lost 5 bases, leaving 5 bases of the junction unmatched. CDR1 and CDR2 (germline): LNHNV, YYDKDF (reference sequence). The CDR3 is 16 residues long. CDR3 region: CATSFRLAGVYNEQFF. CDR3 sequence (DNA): TGTGCCACCAGCTTCCGACTAGCGGGAGTCTACAATGAGCAGTTCTTC.

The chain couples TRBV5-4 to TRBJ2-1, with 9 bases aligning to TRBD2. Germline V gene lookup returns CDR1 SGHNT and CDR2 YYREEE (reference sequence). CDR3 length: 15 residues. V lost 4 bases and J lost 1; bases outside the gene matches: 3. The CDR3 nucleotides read TGTGCCAGCAGCCGCGGGGGGGAGTCCTACAATGAGCAGTTCTTC. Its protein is CASSRGGESYNEQFF.

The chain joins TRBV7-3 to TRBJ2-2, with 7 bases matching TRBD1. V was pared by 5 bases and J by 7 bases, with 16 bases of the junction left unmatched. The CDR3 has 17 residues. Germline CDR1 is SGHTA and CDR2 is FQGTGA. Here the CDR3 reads CASSPRGTGTDGGELFF. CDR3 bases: TGTGCCAGCAGCCCCAGGGGGACCGGGACAGACGGCGGGGAGCTGTTTTTT.

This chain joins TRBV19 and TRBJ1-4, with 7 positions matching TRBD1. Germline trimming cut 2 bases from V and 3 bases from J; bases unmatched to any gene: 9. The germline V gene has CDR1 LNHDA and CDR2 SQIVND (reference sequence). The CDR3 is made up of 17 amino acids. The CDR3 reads CASSISTGDSANEKLFF. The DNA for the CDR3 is TGTGCCAGTAGTATATCAACAGGGGATTCGGCTAATGAAAAACTGTTTTTT.